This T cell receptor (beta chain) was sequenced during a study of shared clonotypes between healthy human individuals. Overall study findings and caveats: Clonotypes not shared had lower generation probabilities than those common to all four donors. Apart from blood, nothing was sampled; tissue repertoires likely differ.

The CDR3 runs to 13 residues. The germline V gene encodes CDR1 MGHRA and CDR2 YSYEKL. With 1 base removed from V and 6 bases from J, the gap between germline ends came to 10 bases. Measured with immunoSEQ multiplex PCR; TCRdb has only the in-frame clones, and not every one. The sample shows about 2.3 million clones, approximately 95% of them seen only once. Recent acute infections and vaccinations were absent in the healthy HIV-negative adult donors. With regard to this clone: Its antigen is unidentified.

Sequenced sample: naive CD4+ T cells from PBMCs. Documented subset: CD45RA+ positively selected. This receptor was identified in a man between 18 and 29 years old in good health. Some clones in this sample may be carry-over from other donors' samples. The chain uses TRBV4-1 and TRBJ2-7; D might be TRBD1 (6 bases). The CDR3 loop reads CASSQVVGGEQYF. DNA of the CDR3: TGCGCCAGCAGCCAAGTAGTAGGGGGCGAGCAGTACTTC.